Sequencing of this T cell receptor beta chain was carried out in a study of B cell selection in AIRE deficiency. Study-wide results and limits: Of about 4,000 shared Treg TCRbeta sequences, 30% to 35% were healthy-only, approximately 9% patient-only. Approximately 30% of healthy-donor shared Treg TCRbeta sequences appeared in patient Tconv cells. In TCRBV usage, CDR3 length and diversity, patient Tconv and Treg cells matched healthy donors. CDR3s were shorter in shared Treg sequences, reflecting few non-templated nucleotide insertions.

This CDR3 has 12 residues. Trimming took off 3 bases at V and 8 bases at J, with 10 bases between the two ends. Germline loops: CDR1 MDHEN, CDR2 SYDVKM. Regulatory T cells were sorted as CD4+CD25hiCD127low/negative. The data were produced by immunoSEQ multiplex PCR, yet TCRdb's version contains in-frame clones alone and is incomplete. The table records about 21,000 clones, about 95% of them present only once. With respect to this clone: Its antigen remains unknown.

Sequencing was performed on Tregs sorted from PBMCs. This rearrangement joins TRBV28 to TRBJ2-5, with a tentative D call TRBD1 (5 bases). This TCR derives from a human donor with AIRE deficiency. The CDR3 here is CASSFIWTTQYF. Here the CDR3 DNA reads TGTGCCAGCAGTTTTATCTGGACAACCCAGTACTTC.